Reported below is one T cell receptor beta chain. The antigen remains undetermined. Germline V gene sequence: CDR1 MNHNS, CDR2 SASEGT. Trimming took off 5 bases at V and 6 bases at J, with 14 bases between the two ends. This CDR3 spans 14 amino acids. The sample comes from a study of blood T cells in healthy people across ages. Study conclusions and caveats: In long-lived donors, naive CD4+ cell counts and diversity exceeded those of aged donors.

For the second PCR, which ran for about 7 to 11 cycles, a sample-barcoded 5' primer and a J-beta primer mix were used. TCRdb analysed the 5' RACE reads with MiXCR anew, one entry per CDR3 protein. The data show around 1,700,000 distinct CDR3 sequences, over 25% seen once. This rearrangement joins TRBV6-1 to TRBJ1-5; D unclear. Sequenced: blood. The origin of this receptor is a woman aged 25 to 39 in good health. The CDR3 DNA is TGTGCCAGCAGTCATCTAGGGATGCCTCAGCCCCAGCATTTT. Translation gives CASSHLGMPQPQHF.